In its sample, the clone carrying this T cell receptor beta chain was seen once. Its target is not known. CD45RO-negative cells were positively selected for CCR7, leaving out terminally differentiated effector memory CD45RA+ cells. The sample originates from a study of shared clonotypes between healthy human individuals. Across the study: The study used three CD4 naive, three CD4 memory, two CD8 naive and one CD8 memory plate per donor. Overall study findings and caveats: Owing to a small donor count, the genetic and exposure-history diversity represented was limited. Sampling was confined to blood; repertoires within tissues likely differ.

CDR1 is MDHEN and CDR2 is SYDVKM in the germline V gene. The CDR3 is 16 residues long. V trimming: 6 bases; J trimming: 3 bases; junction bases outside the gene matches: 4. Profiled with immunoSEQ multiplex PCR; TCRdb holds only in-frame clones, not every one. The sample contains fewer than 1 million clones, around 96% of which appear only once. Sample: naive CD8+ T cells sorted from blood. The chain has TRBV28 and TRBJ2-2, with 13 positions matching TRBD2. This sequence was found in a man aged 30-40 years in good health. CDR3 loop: CASSSGLAGDTGELFF. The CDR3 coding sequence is TGTGCCAGCAGCTCCGGACTAGCGGGAGACACCGGGGAGCTGTTTTTT.